These 23 T cell receptor beta chains were all obtained from the same sample, sequenced in a study of CD8+CD57+ T cells in acquired aplastic anemia. CDR3 and TCR beta VDJ profiling relied on a genomic DNA template. TCRdb processed the reads anew with MiXCR; each CDR3 protein has one entry. Of hundreds of thousands of distinct CDR3 sequences listed, about two thirds are singletons. Sequenced: sorted CD4+, CD8+, or CD8+CD57+ T cells (not recorded which) from PBMCs. Every receptor here comes from a human donor in good health, serving as a control.

This clonotype has at least ten counts. The rearrangement joins TRBV20-1 to TRBJ2-1; TRBD2 matches at 7 bases. Germline loops: CDR1 DFQATT, CDR2 SNEGSKA (reference sequence). V was pared by 1 base and J by 0 bases, with 3 bases of the junction left unmatched. CDR3 length: 15 residues. The CDR3, as DNA: TGCAGTGCTAGAGGGGGCGGGGGCTCCTACAATGAGCAGTTCTTC. Protein sequence: CSARGGGGSYNEQFF.

This chain uses TRBV20-1 with TRBJ1-5; possibly TRBD1 for D (5 bases). The ends were cut back, 3 bases at V and 3 bases at J, with 12 bases in the middle. CDR1 is DFQATT, CDR2 SNEGSKA, per germline (reference sequence). The CDR3 has 14 amino acids. Here the CDR3 reads CSARSGADNQPQHF. The CDR3 DNA reads as TGCAGTGCTAGGTCCGGGGCCGACAATCAGCCCCAGCATTTT.

The chain uses TRBV9 and TRBJ1-2; no firm D call. The CDR3 is 12 amino acids. Trimming stripped 4 bases from V and 7 bases from J, with 11 bases between. The germline V gene encodes CDR1 SGDLS and CDR2 YYNGEE. CDR3: CASSLMPAGYTF. The DNA of the CDR3 is TGTGCCAGCAGCCTAATGCCGGCTGGCTACACCTTC.

Comment on this clonotype: Its ends do not fully match the called genes, so a read error is possible. The chain joins TRBV7-9 to TRBJ2-1; 9 nucleotides match TRBD1. The CDR3 extends over 13 amino acids. Looked up from germline, CDR1 is SEHNR and CDR2 is FQNEAQ (reference sequence). CDR3 region: CASKRQGGDTEAF. For the CDR3, the DNA is TGTGCCAGCAAGAGACAGGGGGGGGACACTGAAGCTTTC.

In regard to this clonotype: Likely a read error: the CDR3 ends without its conserved phenylalanine or tryptophan. V gene TRBV7-2 combines with J gene TRBJ1-4; D might be TRBD1 (5 bases). This CDR3 has 11 amino acids. V was pared by 5 bases and J by 14 bases, with 12 bases between. CDR1 and CDR2 from the germline V gene are SGHTA and FQGNSA. CDR3 DNA sequence: TGTGCCAGCAGCCTGGGACCCGCGCTGTTTTTG. Its translation: CASSLGPALFL.

This clonotype was seen ten or more times. The genes are TRBV5-4 and TRBJ2-3; the D gene is possibly TRBD2 (6 bases). From germline, CDR1 is SGHNT and CDR2 YYREEE (reference sequence). The CDR3 spans 15 residues. V was shortened by 5 bases and J by 2 bases, with 15 bases between the two germline ends. CDR3 DNA sequence: TGTGCCAGCAGATATTCGGGGGTTACCACAGATACGCAGTATTTT. The encoded protein is CASRYSGVTTDTQYF. The whole variable domain, remainder taken from reference TRBV5-4 and TRBJ2-3, is ETGVTQSPTHLIKTRGQQVTLRCSSQSGHNTVSWYQQALGQGPQFIFQYYREEENGRGNFPPRFSGLQFPNYSSELNVNALELDDSALYLCASRYSGVTTDTQYFGPGTRLTVL.

The sample holds one count of this clonotype. The chain is built from TRBV12-3 or TRBV12-4 and TRBJ2-3; no clear D gene. There are 13 residues in the CDR3. Deletions cut 8 bases from V and 6 bases from J, with 15 bases between. The CDR3, as DNA: TGTGCCAGCCGGACGGCCCAACGGGATACGCAGTATTTT. The encoded protein is CASRTAQRDTQYF.

With respect to this clonotype: It is unclear where the CDR3 begins or ends on the DNA, so no DNA is shown, and the CDR3 is as TCRdb lists it. The genes are TRBV24-1 and TRBJ2-3; the DNA was not compared with TRBD1, the D call given in the table. Germline CDR1 is KGHDR and CDR2 is SFDVKD. The CDR3 region is 15 residues in length, termini included. CDR3 sequence reads: CATSDTGQYTQHFGF.

This sequence joins TRBV7-3 and TRBJ2-2; D may be TRBD1 (6 bases). Germline CDR1 is SGHTA and CDR2 is FQGTGA. V lost 4 bases and J lost 16, with 25 bases in between. The CDR3 length is 15 residues. CDR3 in amino acids: CASSSLGAPDQPQFF. As DNA, the CDR3 is TGTGCCAGCAGCTCCCTGGGGGCTCCGGATCAGCCCCAGTTTTTT. The whole variable domain, remainder taken from reference TRBV7-3 and TRBJ2-2, is GAGVSQTPSNKVTEKGKYVELRCDPISGHTALYWYRQSLGQGPEFLIYFQGTGAADDSGLPNDRFFAVRPEGSVSTLKIQRTERGDSAVYLCASSSLGAPDQPQFFGEGSRLTVL.

Only a few counts were recorded for this clonotype. The J gene is TRBJ1-2, the V gene TRBV20-1; weak D call: TRBD1 (6 bases). CDR1 and CDR2 (germline): DFQATT, SNEGSKA (reference sequence). The CDR3 totals 13 residues. The V end lost 0 bases, the J end lost 9 bases, and 14 bases lay between the germline ends. The CDR3 DNA follows: TGCAGTGCTAGAGATGGGGGCCGAAATTGCTACACCTTC. This encodes CSARDGGRNCYTF.

To note about this clonotype: The junction departs from germline at one end; a sequencing error may be responsible. V gene TRBV7-2 combines with J gene TRBJ2-7; weak D call: TRBD2 (5 bases). CDR3 length: 13 residues. Germline values: CDR1 SGHTA, CDR2 FQGNSA. CDR3 sequence: CASSLARAYKEQF. In nucleotides, the CDR3 is TGTGCCAGCAGCTTAGCGCGGGCGTACAAGGAGCAGTTC.

About this clonotype itself: The CDR3 does not end in the conserved phenylalanine or tryptophan, so this is likely a read error. The DNA is omitted, as the CDR3 cannot be located on it reliably, and the CDR3 follows TCRdb's listing. The rearrangement joins TRBV2 to TRBJ1-6. The CDR3 adds up to 15 amino acids, both ends counted. Looked up from germline, CDR1 is SNHLY and CDR2 is FYNNEI. The CDR3 sequence is CASSEAGGSSSAQYL.

The chain links TRBV6-2 or TRBV6-3 to TRBJ1-5, with 7 bases matching TRBD1. The length of the CDR3 is 16 residues. Germline CDR1 and CDR2: MNHEY and SVGEGT. Losses at the gene ends were 11 bases for V and 4 bases for J; bases not matched to a gene: 17. CDR3 region: CAPSLSGDRANQPQHF. The CDR3 DNA reads TGTGCCCCCTCCCTTTCAGGTGACAGGGCGAATCAGCCCCAGCATTTT.

This clonotype occurred a few times. The chain has TRBV19 and TRBJ1-5; tentative D call: TRBD1 (5 bases). Trimming shortened V by 4 bases and J by 2 bases, and 9 bases separated the two germline ends. Per the germline V gene, CDR1 is LNHDA and CDR2 is SQIVND (reference sequence). This CDR3 region has 14 residues. The CDR3 sequence is CASSRDSGNQPQHF. The CDR3 DNA follows: TGTGCCAGTAGTAGAGACAGTGGCAATCAGCCCCAGCATTTT.

The chain combines TRBV5-1 with TRBJ2-1, with D tentatively TRBD2 (6 bases). CDR1 is SGHRS, CDR2 YFSETQ, per germline. Deletions cut 2 bases from V and 5 bases from J, with 17 bases between. The CDR3 runs 16 residues. This CDR3 is CASSFSADGGDNEQFF. CDR3 nucleotides: TGCGCCAGCAGCTTCAGCGCCGACGGGGGTGACAATGAGCAGTTCTTC.

This clonotype was picked up many times. The chain couples TRBV4-3 to TRBJ2-5; a weak D match, TRBD2 (6 bases). Germline V gene data show CDR1 as LGHNA and CDR2 as YSLEER. V lost 0 bases to trimming and J lost 3 bases, with 8 bases between them. There are 14 residues in the CDR3. The CDR3 spells CASSQDGGEETQYF. The DNA for the CDR3 is TGCGCCAGCAGCCAAGACGGCGGGGAAGAGACCCAGTACTTC.

There are a few counts of this clonotype. The chain has TRBV15 and TRBJ1-2; D unresolved. The CDR3 contains 12 residues. Germline CDR1 and CDR2: LNHNV and YYDKDF (reference sequence). V was clipped by 8 bases and J by 2 bases, with 9 bases between them. The CDR3 DNA follows: TGTGCCACCCAAGGTAGCAACTATGGCTACACCTTC. It codes for CATQGSNYGYTF.

In nucleotides, the CDR3 is TGCAGTGCTAGCGGGCCCCGGGATAGTAATGGCTACACCTTC. This translates into CSASGPRDSNGYTF. The chain has TRBV20-1 and TRBJ1-2; the D is unclear. V lost 3 bases and J 6 bases, leaving 17 bases between the germline ends. The germline V gene has CDR1 DFQATT and CDR2 SNEGSKA (reference sequence). This CDR3 has 14 amino acids.

This clonotype was counted ten times or more. This rearrangement joins TRBV12-3 or TRBV12-4 to TRBJ1-1; the D gene is possibly TRBD1 (6 bases). The V end was cut by 3 bases, the J end by 1 base, with 12 bases between. The CDR3 sequence is 15 residues long. CDR3 in DNA: TGTGCCAGCAGTTTGTGGGGGCTAGGGAACACTGAAGCTTTCTTT. This encodes CASSLWGLGNTEAFF.

The rearrangement uses TRBV12-3 or TRBV12-4 and TRBJ2-3, with TRBD2 matching over 12 bases. With V trimmed by 6 bases and J by 3 bases, 10 bases remained unmatched. CDR3 length equals 17 residues. CDR3 protein: CASSGVAGTSGTDTQYF. In DNA form, the CDR3 reads TGTGCCAGCAGCGGAGTTGCCGGGACTAGCGGGACAGATACGCAGTATTTT.

As for this clonotype: In this CDR3 the conserved last residue, phenylalanine or tryptophan, is missing, so a read error is likely. V gene TRBV2 combines with J gene TRBJ2-3, with D perhaps given as TRBD1 or TRBD2 (5 bases each). The CDR3 extends over 14 amino acids. Germline loops: CDR1 SNHLY, CDR2 FYNNEI. The CDR3 reads CASSPGPFTDTQYL. The CDR3 nucleotides are TGTGCCAGCAGCCCGGGACCGTTCACAGACACGCAGTATCTT.

This clonotype was counted many times. The CDR3 DNA follows: TGTGCCAGCAGTTCCGTCGGACTAGCGGGGTTCACAGATACGCAGTATTTT. Translating it yields CASSSVGLAGFTDTQYF. The rearrangement links TRBV6-2 or TRBV6-3 to TRBJ2-3, with 12 bases fitting TRBD2. CDR1 is MNHEY and CDR2 is SVGEGT in the germline V gene. CDR3 length: 17 amino acids. V was pared by 4 bases and J by 2 bases, with 7 bases of the junction left unmatched.

The chain combines TRBV7-2 with TRBJ1-2; tentative D call: TRBD1 (6 bases). CDR1 and CDR2 (germline): SGHTA, FQGNSA. Between the trimmed V and J ends, which lost 5 bases and 4 bases, there was a span of 14 bases. The CDR3 spans 14 residues. The CDR3: CASSPAQGGYGYTF. CDR3 bases: TGTGCCAGCAGCCCCGCACAGGGAGGCTATGGCTACACCTTC.